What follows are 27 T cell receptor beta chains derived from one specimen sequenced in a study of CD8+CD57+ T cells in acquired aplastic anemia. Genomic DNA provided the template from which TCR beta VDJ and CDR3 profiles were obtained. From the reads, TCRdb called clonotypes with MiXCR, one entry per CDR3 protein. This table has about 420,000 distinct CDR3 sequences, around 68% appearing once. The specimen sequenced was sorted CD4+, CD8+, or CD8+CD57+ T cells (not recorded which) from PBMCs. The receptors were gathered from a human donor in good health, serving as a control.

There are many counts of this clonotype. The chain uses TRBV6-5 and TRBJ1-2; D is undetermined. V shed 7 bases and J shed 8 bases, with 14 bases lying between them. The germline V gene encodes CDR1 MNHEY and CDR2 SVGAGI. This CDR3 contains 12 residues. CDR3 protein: CASTPGHRGYTF. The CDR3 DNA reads TGTGCCAGCACCCCAGGCCACAGAGGCTACACCTTC.

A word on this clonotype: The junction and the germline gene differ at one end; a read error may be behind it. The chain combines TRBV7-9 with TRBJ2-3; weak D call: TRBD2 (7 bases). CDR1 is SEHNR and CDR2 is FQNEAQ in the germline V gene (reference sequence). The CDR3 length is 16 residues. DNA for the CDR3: TGTGCCAGCAGCATCAGGACTGGCGGGGGCGACGCCGTGCAGTATTTC. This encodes CASSIRTGGGDAVQYF.

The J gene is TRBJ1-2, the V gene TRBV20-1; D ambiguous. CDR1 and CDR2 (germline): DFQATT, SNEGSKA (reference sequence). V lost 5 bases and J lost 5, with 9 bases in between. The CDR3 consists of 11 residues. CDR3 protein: CSAPTVYGYTF. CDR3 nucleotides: TGCAGTGCTCCGACGGTGTATGGCTACACCTTC.

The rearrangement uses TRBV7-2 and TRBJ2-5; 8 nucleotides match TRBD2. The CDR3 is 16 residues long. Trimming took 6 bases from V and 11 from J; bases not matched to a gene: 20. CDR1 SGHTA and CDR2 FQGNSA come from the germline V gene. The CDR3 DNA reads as TGTGCCAGCAGTCGTAGGATAGCGGGGCAAGAGACCCAGCAGTACTTC. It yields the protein CASSRRIAGQETQQYF.

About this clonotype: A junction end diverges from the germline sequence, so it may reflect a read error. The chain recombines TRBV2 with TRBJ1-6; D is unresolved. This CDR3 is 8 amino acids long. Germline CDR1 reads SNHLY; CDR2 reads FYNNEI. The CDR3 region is CASDKDTF. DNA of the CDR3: TGTGCCAGCGACAAAGACACTTTT.

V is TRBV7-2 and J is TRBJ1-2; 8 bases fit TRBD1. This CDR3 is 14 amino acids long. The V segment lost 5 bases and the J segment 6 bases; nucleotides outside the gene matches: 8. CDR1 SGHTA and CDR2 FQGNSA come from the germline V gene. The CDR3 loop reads CASSTTGVCDGYTF. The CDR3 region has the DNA TGTGCCAGCAGCACGACAGGGGTGTGCGATGGCTACACCTTC.

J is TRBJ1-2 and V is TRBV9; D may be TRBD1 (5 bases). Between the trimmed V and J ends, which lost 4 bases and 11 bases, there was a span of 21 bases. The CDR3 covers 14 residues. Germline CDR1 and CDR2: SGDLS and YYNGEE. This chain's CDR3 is CASSRDTRDRGYTF. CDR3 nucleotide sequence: TGTGCCAGCAGCAGAGATACTAGGGATCGGGGGTACACCTTC.

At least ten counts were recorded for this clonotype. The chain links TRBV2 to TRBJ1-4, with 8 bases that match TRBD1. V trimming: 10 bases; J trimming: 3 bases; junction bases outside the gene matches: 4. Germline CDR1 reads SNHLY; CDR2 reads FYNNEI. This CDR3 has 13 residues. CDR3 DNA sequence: TGTGCCATGCAGGGGGCGGCTAATGAAAAACTGTTTTTT. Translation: CAMQGAANEKLFF. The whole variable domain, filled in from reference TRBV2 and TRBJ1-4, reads EPEVTQTPSHQVTQMGQEVILRCVPISNHLYFYWYRQILGQKVEFLVSFYNNEISEKSEIFDDQFSVERPDGSNFTLKIRSTKLEDSAMYFCAMQGAANEKLFFGSGTQLSVL.

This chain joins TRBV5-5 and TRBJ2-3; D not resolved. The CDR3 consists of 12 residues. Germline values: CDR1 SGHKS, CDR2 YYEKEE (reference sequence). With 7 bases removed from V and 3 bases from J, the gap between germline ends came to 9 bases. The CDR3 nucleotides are TGTGCCAGCCGGTGGAGTACAGATACGCAGTATTTT. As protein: CASRWSTDTQYF.

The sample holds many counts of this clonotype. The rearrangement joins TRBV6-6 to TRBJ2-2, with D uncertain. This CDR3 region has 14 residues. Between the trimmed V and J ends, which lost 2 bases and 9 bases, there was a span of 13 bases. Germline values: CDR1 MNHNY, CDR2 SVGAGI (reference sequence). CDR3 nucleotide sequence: TGTGCCAGCAGTTACGGAACTGAGGCCCGGGAGCTGTTTTTT. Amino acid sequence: CASSYGTEARELFF.

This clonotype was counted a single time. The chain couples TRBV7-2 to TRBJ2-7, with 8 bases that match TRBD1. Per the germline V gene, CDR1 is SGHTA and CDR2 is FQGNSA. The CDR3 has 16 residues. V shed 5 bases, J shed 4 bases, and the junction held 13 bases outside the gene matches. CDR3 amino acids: CASSPNAGQVHYEQYF. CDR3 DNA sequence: TGTGCCAGCAGCCCCAACGCGGGACAGGTCCATTACGAGCAGTACTTC.

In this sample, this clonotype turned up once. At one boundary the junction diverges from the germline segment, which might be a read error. The chain's CDR3 is CSAEGGAAEQYF. The CDR3 bases are TGCAGCGCTGAAGGGGGCGCGGCGGAGCAGTACTTC. V is TRBV29-1 and J is TRBJ2-7, with 7 bases matching TRBD1. Germline CDR1 reads SQVTM; CDR2 reads ANQGSEA. The CDR3 covers 12 residues.

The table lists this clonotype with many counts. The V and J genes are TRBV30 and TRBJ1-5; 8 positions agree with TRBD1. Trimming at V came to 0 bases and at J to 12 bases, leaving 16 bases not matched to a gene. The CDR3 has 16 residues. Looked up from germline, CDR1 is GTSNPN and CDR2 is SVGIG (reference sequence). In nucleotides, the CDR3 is TGTGCCTGGAGTGTACGAAGCAGGGGGCTTTATCATATCCAGCATTTT. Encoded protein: CAWSVRSRGLYHIQHF.

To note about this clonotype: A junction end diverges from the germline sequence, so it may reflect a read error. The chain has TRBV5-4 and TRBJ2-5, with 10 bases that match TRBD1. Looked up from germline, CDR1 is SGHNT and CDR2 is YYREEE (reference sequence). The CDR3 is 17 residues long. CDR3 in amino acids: CATSWGQGTGQGETQYF. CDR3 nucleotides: TGTGCCACCAGCTGGGGACAGGGGACAGGCCAAGGGGAGACCCAGTACTTC.

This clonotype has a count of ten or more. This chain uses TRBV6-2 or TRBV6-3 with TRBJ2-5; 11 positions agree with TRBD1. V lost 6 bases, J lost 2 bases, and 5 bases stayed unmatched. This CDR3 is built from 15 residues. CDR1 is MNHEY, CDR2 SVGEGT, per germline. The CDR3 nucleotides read TGTGCCAGCAGCGAGGACAGGGGGCGTCAAGAGACCCAGTACTTC. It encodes CASSEDRGRQETQYF.

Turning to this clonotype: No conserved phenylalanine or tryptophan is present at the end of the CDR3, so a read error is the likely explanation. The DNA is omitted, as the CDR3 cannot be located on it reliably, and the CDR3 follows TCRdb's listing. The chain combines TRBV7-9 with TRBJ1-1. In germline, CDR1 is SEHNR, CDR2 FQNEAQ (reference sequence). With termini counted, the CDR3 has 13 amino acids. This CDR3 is CASSLDNSPLHFG.

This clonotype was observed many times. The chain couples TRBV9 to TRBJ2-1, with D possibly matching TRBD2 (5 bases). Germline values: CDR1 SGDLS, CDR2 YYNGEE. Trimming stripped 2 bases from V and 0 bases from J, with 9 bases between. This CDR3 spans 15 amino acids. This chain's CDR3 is CASSVGLSSYNEQFF. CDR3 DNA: TGTGCCAGCAGCGTTGGACTTAGCTCCTACAATGAGCAGTTCTTC.

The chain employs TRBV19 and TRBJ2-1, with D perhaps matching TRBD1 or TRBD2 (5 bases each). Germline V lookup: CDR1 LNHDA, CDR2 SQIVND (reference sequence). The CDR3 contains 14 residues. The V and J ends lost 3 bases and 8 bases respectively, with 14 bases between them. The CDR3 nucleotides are TGTGCCAGTAGTATCCGGGACGGTTCGGATGAGCAGTTCTTC. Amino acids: CASSIRDGSDEQFF.

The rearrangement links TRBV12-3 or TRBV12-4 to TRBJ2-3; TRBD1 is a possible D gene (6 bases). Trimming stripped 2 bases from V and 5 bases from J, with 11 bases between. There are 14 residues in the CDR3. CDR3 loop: CASSLTQGLDTQYF. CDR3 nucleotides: TGTGCCAGCAGTTTAACTCAGGGGTTAGATACGCAGTATTTT.

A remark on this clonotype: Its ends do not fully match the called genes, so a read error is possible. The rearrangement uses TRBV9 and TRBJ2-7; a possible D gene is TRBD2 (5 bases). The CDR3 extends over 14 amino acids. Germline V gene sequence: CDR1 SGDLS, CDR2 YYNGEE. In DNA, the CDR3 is TGTGCCACCAGCACCGGCGGGTATGGCTACACCCACTACTTC. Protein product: CATSTGGYGYTHYF.

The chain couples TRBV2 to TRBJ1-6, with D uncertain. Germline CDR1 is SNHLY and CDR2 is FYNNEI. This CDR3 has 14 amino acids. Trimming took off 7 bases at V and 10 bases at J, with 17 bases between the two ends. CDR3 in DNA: TGTGCCAGCACCGATCCCGCCAGGACGTCACCCCTCCACTTT. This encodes CASTDPARTSPLHF.

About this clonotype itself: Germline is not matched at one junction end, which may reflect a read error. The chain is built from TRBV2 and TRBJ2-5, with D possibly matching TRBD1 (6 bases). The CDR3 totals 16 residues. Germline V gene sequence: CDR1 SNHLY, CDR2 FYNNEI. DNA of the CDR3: TGTGCCAGCAGCTCAACGACAGGCCCTGGCCAGCCCCAGCATTATTTC. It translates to CASSSTTGPGQPQHYF. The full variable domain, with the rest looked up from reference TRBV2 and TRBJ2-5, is EPEVTQTPSHQVTQMGQEVILRCVPISNHLYFYWYRQILGQKVEFLVSFYNNEISEKSEIFDDQFSVERPDGSNFTLKIRSTKLEDSAMYFCASSSTTGPGQPQHYFGPGTRLLVL.

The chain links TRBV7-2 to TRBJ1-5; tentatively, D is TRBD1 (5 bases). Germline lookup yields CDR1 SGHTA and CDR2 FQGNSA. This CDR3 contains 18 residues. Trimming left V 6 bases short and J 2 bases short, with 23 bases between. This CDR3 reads CASSEAGRGSFGNQPQHF. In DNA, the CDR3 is TGTGCCAGCAGTGAAGCGGGACGGGGTTCGTTTGGCAATCAGCCCCAGCATTTT.

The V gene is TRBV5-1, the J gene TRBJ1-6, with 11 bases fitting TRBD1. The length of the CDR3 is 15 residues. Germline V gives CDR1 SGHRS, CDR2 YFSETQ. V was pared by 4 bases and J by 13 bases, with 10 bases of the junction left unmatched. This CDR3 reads CASSQDHGQGAPLHF. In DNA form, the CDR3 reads TGCGCCAGCAGCCAAGATCACGGACAGGGGGCGCCCCTCCACTTT.

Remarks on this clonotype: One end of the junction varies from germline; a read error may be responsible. The CDR3 DNA sequence: TGCGCCAGCAGCCAAGATGCCAGGGGTAATTCACCCCTCTACTTT. Its translation: CASSQDARGNSPLYF. The rearrangement links TRBV4-3 to TRBJ1-6, with D perhaps matching TRBD1 (6 bases). Germline V CDR1 and CDR2: LGHNA, YSLEER. The CDR3 is 15 amino acids.

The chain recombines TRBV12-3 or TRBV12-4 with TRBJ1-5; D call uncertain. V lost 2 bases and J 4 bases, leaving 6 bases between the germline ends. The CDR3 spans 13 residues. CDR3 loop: CASSLTRNQPQHF. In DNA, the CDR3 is TGTGCCAGCAGTTTAACGCGAAATCAGCCCCAGCATTTT.

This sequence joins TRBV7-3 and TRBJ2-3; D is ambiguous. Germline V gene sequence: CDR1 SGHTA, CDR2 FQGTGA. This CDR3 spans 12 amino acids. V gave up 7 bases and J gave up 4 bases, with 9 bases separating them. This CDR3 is CASTSGADTQYF. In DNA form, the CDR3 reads TGTGCCAGCACATCTGGGGCAGATACGCAGTATTTT.